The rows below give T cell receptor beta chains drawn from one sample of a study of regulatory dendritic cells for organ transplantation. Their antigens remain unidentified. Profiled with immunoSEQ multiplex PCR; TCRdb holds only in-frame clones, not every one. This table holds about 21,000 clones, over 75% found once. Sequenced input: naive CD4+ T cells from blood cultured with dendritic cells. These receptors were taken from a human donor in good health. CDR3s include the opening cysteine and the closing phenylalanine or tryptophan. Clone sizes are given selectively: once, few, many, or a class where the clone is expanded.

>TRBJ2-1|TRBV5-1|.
CASSLTTDEQFF
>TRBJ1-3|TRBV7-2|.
CASSLTSGGSGNTIYF
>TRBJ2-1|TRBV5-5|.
CASSLSGSPYNEQFF
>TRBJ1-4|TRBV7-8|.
CASSSALGQTTTNEKLFF
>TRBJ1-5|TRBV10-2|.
CASSQEVYQPQHF
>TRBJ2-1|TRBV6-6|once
CASSLGEHYNEQFF
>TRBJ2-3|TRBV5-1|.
CASSLAGYTDTQYF
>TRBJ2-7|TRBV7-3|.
CASSLDRGDEQYF
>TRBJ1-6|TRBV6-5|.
CASSRGGSPLHF
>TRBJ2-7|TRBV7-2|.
CASSLASIRGTGSFYEQYF
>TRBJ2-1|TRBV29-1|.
CSAALPGAYNEQFF
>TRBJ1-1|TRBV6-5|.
CASSYYSNTEAFF
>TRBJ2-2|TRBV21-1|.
CASSTWIPASDHTLENTGELFF
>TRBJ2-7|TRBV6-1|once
CASSEARITYSYEQYF
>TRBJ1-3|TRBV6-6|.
CASSSPGSSGNTIYF
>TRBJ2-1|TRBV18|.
CASSPPGGNYNEQFF
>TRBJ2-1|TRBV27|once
CASSLSSAGSYNEQFF
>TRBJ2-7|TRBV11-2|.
CASSSPRGKKPYEQYF
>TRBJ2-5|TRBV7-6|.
CASSSFSGGGETQYF
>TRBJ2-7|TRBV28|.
CASSLGTSGTAAYEQYF
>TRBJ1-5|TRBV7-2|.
CASSLAQWAVNQPQHF
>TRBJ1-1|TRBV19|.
CASSIDHRRINTEAFF
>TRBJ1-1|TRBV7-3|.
CASSTNDRAGAEAFF
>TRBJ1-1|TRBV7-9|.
CASSLDRGSEAFF
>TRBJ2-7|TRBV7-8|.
CASSRTDVGYEQYF
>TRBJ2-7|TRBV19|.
CASSMPGTGLYEQYF
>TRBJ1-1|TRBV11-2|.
CASSLRWELTEAFF
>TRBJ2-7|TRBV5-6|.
CASSRPGQAPYEQYF
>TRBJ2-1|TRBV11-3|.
CASSLEGSGGDEQFF
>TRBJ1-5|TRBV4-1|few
CASSHGLGPQHF
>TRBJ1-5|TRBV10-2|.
CASRNRQFNQPQHF
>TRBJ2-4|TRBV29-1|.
CSVFDRGIENIQYF
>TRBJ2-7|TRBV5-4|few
CAFLVRGRSSYEQYF
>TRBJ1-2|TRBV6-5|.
CASSATIETYGYTF
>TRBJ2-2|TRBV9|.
CASSLQWASGVMNTGELFF